The 28 T cell receptor beta chains reported below all come from one sample, sequenced in a study of T cell repertoires in cytomegalovirus infection. Each CDR3 protein gets one entry after TCRdb re-called the reads with MiXCR. The sample lists roughly 150,000 distinct CDR3 sequences; around 22% were seen once. Sequenced: PBMCs. The receptors stem from a human donor in good health (CMV status not recorded). Some clones in this sample may be carry-over from other donors' samples.

The chain joins TRBV5-8 to TRBJ1-5; D is uncertain. The CDR3 has 13 residues. Germline V gene data show CDR1 as SGHTS and CDR2 as YDEGEE. With 4 bases removed from V and 0 bases from J, the gap between germline ends came to 5 bases. In nucleotides, the CDR3 is TGTGCCAGCAGCCCCACTAGCAATCAGCCCCAGCATTTT. It is translated as CASSPTSNQPQHF.

This clonotype was picked up many times. V is TRBV7-2 and J is TRBJ2-7, with TRBD1 matching 7 bases. V lost 5 bases to trimming and J lost 2 bases; unmatched junction nucleotides: 6. The germline V gene has CDR1 SGHTA and CDR2 FQGNSA. The CDR3 contains 14 residues. CDR3 DNA: TGTGCCAGCAGCCACCGACAGGGACCCTACGAGCAGTACTTC. Protein: CASSHRQGPYEQYF.

The V call is TRBV2, the J call TRBJ2-7; D is possibly TRBD1 or TRBD2 (5 bases each). V gave up 6 bases and J gave up 5 bases, with 20 bases separating them. Germline V lookup: CDR1 SNHLY, CDR2 FYNNEI. CDR3 size: 15 residues. CDR3 bases: TGTGCCAGCAGGTCGACAAGGGCAGGGACGAACGAGCAGTACTTC. Amino acids: CASRSTRAGTNEQYF.

This clonotype has at least ten counts. This chain uses TRBV7-2 with TRBJ1-5; D remains ambiguous. Trimming shortened V by 7 bases and J by 2 bases, and 9 bases separated the two germline ends. Germline V gene sequence: CDR1 SGHTA, CDR2 FQGNSA. CDR3 size: 13 residues. CDR3: CASTVRGNQPQHF. DNA for the CDR3: TGTGCCAGCACCGTTCGGGGCAATCAGCCCCAGCATTTT.

This chain connects TRBV4-2 to TRBJ2-1; D perhaps matches TRBD1 (6 bases). Per the germline V gene, CDR1 is LGHNA and CDR2 is YNFKEQ. V gave up 5 bases and J gave up 2 bases, with 22 bases separating them. CDR3 length equals 18 residues. The CDR3 spells CASSERGIQQSTYNEQFF. CDR3 bases: TGTGCCAGCAGCGAAAGGGGGATTCAGCAGTCGACCTACAATGAGCAGTTCTTC.

There are many counts of this clonotype. The chain joins TRBV6-2 or TRBV6-3 to TRBJ2-6, with D possibly matching TRBD1 (6 bases). V lost 6 bases and J lost 4, with 22 bases in between. The germline gives CDR1 MNHEY, CDR2 SVGEGT. The CDR3 is made up of 18 amino acids. CDR3 residues: CASSPRQELLWGANVLTF. The CDR3 DNA reads TGTGCCAGCAGCCCCCGACAGGAACTGCTCTGGGGGGCCAACGTCCTGACTTTC.

This chain joins TRBV20-1 and TRBJ2-7, with D possibly being TRBD2 (6 bases). CDR3 size: 15 residues. CDR1 is DFQATT and CDR2 is SNEGSKA in the germline V gene (reference sequence). Between the trimmed V and J ends, which lost 5 bases and 3 bases, there was a span of 20 bases. CDR3 region: CSAYPLAQDIYEQYF. As DNA, the CDR3 is TGCAGTGCTTACCCACTAGCACAGGATATCTACGAGCAGTACTTC.

Worth noting for this clonotype: This may arise from a read error, as a much more abundant clone is one base away. The chain is built from TRBV6-5 and TRBJ2-7; 7 nucleotides align to TRBD1. The CDR3 is 14 residues long. From germline, CDR1 is MNHEY and CDR2 SVGAGI. The trim removed 4 bases at V and 4 bases at J, leaving 7 bases unmatched. In DNA, the CDR3 is TGTGCCAGCAGTTCTACCGGGACAGCGTACGAGCAGTACTTC. It yields the protein CASSSTGTAYEQYF.

With respect to this clonotype: A read error may produce the germline difference seen at one junction end. CDR3 DNA sequence: TGTGCCACCAGACCTAATCAGGGGGGCCCCTACGTGCAGTACTTC. It specifies CATRPNQGGPYVQYF. V gene TRBV7-2 combines with J gene TRBJ2-7; D might be TRBD1 (7 bases). CDR1 and CDR2 from the germline V gene are SGHTA and FQGNSA. The CDR3 spans 15 residues.

This chain links TRBV28 with TRBJ2-1; TRBD1 matches at 9 bases. Germline V lookup: CDR1 MDHEN, CDR2 SYDVKM. This CDR3 is 15 amino acids long. V lost 5 bases to trimming and J lost 6 bases; unmatched junction nucleotides: 8. The CDR3 loop reads CASSPTGGRFNEQFF. In nucleotides, the CDR3 is TGTGCCAGCAGTCCCACAGGGGGCAGATTCAATGAGCAGTTCTTC. Together with reference TRBV28 and TRBJ2-1, the CDR3 gives the full variable domain: DVKVTQSSRYLVKRTGEKVFLECVQDMDHENMFWYRQDPGLGLRLIYFSYDVKMKEKGDIPEGYSVSREKKERFSLILESASTNQTSMYLCASSPTGGRFNEQFFGPGTRLTVL.

Here the CDR3 DNA reads TGCAGTGCTAGAACTGGGAGCGGCTACACCTTC. As protein: CSARTGSGYTF. The J gene is TRBJ1-2, the V gene TRBV20-1; no firm D call. CDR1 is DFQATT, CDR2 SNEGSKA, per germline (reference sequence). Trimming took off 2 bases at V and 8 bases at J, with 9 bases between the two ends. CDR3 length: 11 amino acids.

This chain connects TRBV5-1 to TRBJ2-5; D is perhaps TRBD2 (5 bases). The CDR3 is 15 amino acids. V dropped 2 bases and J dropped 5 bases, with 16 bases sitting between them. Germline V lookup: CDR1 SGHRS, CDR2 YFSETQ. The CDR3 spells CASSFGTPAGETQYF. The CDR3 DNA sequence: TGCGCCAGCAGCTTCGGCACCCCGGCGGGCGAGACCCAGTACTTC.

This clonotype was seen only once. The V gene is TRBV29-1, the J gene TRBJ2-7; TRBD1 aligns across 7 bases. This CDR3 spans 11 amino acids. From germline, CDR1 is SQVTM and CDR2 ANQGSEA. The V gene end was trimmed by 7 bases and the J gene end by 6 bases; junction bases not matched to a gene: 6. The CDR3 coding sequence is TGCAGCGGGGAGACAGGGCTCGAGCAGTACTTC. Translated, it gives CSGETGLEQYF.

This clonotype was counted many times. Its ends do not fully match the called genes, so a read error is possible. V is TRBV7-3 and J is TRBJ2-1; a possible D gene is TRBD1 (6 bases). From germline, CDR1 is SGHTA and CDR2 FQGTGA. The CDR3 runs 12 residues. The CDR3 region has the DNA TGTGCCAGCAGCTTAAAACCCGGGACAAAGATCTTC. It is translated as CASSLKPGTKIF.

The V and J genes are TRBV28 and TRBJ2-3; 7 nucleotides agree with TRBD2. This CDR3 region has 15 residues. Trimming at V came to 3 bases and at J to 7 bases, leaving 10 bases not matched to a gene. Looked up from germline, CDR1 is MDHEN and CDR2 is SYDVKM. CDR3 region: CASSLGGSVEHTQYF. As DNA, the CDR3 is TGTGCCAGCAGTTTGGGCGGGAGTGTTGAGCATACGCAGTATTTT. The entire variable domain, with the rest obtained from reference TRBV28 and TRBJ2-3, is as follows: DVKVTQSSRYLVKRTGEKVFLECVQDMDHENMFWYRQDPGLGLRLIYFSYDVKMKEKGDIPEGYSVSREKKERFSLILESASTNQTSMYLCASSLGGSVEHTQYFGPGTRLTVL.

A few counts support this clonotype. The chain uses TRBV23-1 and TRBJ2-7, with a tentative D call TRBD1 (6 bases). TRBV23-1 is marked as an open reading frame, function uncertain. V was cut by 4 bases and J by 5 bases, with 15 bases left in between. This CDR3 region has 14 residues. The CDR3 DNA reads TGCGCCAGCAGTCCCCAGGGGAAGGTCGACGAGCAGTACTTC. Translation gives CASSPQGKVDEQYF.

A few counts support this clonotype. The chain couples TRBV28 to TRBJ1-1; D is unclear. CDR1 MDHEN and CDR2 SYDVKM come from the germline V gene. With 4 bases removed from V and 2 bases from J, the gap between germline ends came to 8 bases. The CDR3 is made up of 13 amino acids. The CDR3 is CASSSNSNTEAFF. The CDR3 nucleotides read TGTGCCAGCAGTTCGAACAGCAACACTGAAGCTTTCTTT.

Ten or more counts support this clonotype. The V and J genes are TRBV7-9 and TRBJ2-4; no definite D call. V was cut by 8 bases and J by 2 bases, with 7 bases left in between. The CDR3 is made up of 12 amino acids. CDR1 and CDR2 (germline): SEHNR, FQNEAQ (reference sequence). The DNA for the CDR3 is TGTGCCAGCGCTGGGACCAAAAACATTCAGTACTTC. Translated: CASAGTKNIQYF.

The chain is built from TRBV7-9 and TRBJ1-1; no reliable D call. The CDR3 covers 17 residues. V was pared by 5 bases and J by 2 bases, with 21 bases between. Germline V CDR1 and CDR2: SEHNR, FQNEAQ (reference sequence). The chain's CDR3 is CASSKPKSTELNTEAFF. In DNA, the CDR3 is TGTGCCAGCAGCAAACCTAAAAGTACAGAGTTAAACACTGAAGCTTTCTTT.

This clonotype has just a few counts. The chain is built from TRBV6-2 or TRBV6-3 and TRBJ2-7; D tentatively fits TRBD1 or TRBD2 (5 bases each). This CDR3 has 16 amino acids. V was clipped by 4 bases and J by 4 bases, with 20 bases between them. Germline V CDR1 and CDR2: MNHEY, SVGEGT. In DNA, the CDR3 is TGTGCCAGCAGTTCCGGGACCGCCTTATTAGCGTACGAGCAGTACTTC. Translating gives CASSSGTALLAYEQYF.

This clonotype has a count of ten or more. The chain combines TRBV7-8 with TRBJ2-1; 7 bases are shared with TRBD2. The CDR3 is 16 residues long. Germline trimming cut 1 base from V and 1 base from J; bases unmatched to any gene: 4. Germline CDR1 and CDR2: SGHVS and FQNEAQ. CDR3 protein: CASSLEAGVSYNEQFF. The CDR3 nucleotides are TGTGCCAGCAGCTTAGAGGCGGGAGTTTCCTACAATGAGCAGTTCTTC.

The chain joins TRBV6-2 or TRBV6-3 to TRBJ2-1; 9 bases agree with TRBD2. The CDR3 has 15 residues. V dropped 2 bases and J dropped 3; count of bases not matched to a gene: 2. The V gene's germline CDR1 is MNHEY and CDR2 SVGEGT. The CDR3 sequence is CASSYLAGRYNEQFF. The CDR3, as DNA: TGTGCCAGCAGTTACCTAGCGGGACGCTACAATGAGCAGTTCTTC.

This clonotype was detected ten times or more. V usage is TRBV7-2 and J usage is TRBJ2-1, with 9 bases lining up with TRBD1. Per germline, CDR1 SGHTA and CDR2 FQGNSA. Trimming removed 5 bases from V and 8 bases from J; junction bases left unmatched: 7. This CDR3 is built from 14 residues. The CDR3 DNA is TGTGCCAGCAGCATAGGACAGGGGCGGGATGAGCAGTTCTTC. Amino acid sequence: CASSIGQGRDEQFF.

This clonotype was picked up a small number of times. The chain employs TRBV19 and TRBJ1-1, with unresolved D. CDR3 size: 13 residues. The germline V gene has CDR1 LNHDA and CDR2 SQIVND (reference sequence). V was shortened by 5 bases and J by 5 bases, with 12 bases between the two germline ends. The CDR3 reads CASSGVLATEAFF. The CDR3 DNA follows: TGTGCCAGTAGTGGGGTCCTCGCAACTGAAGCTTTCTTT. The full variable domain, completed using reference TRBV19 and TRBJ1-1, is DGGITQSPKYLFRKEGQNVTLSCEQNLNHDAMYWYRQDPGQGLRLIYYSQIVNDFQKGDIAEGYSVSREKKESFPLTVTSAQKNPTAFYLCASSGVLATEAFFGQGTRLTVV.

This clonotype occurred many times. The chain couples TRBV7-8 to TRBJ2-1; TRBD2 matches at 13 bases. Per the germline V gene, CDR1 is SGHVS and CDR2 is FQNEAQ. The CDR3 runs to 18 residues. The trim removed 5 bases at V and 9 bases at J, leaving 16 bases unmatched. The CDR3 region is CASSNNLGLAGVVGEQFF. The CDR3 region has the DNA TGTGCCAGCAGCAACAACTTAGGACTAGCGGGGGTTGTAGGTGAGCAGTTCTTC.

This clonotype was picked up a small number of times. The rearrangement links TRBV4-1 to TRBJ2-3; 10 nucleotides match TRBD1. Germline CDR1 MGHRA, CDR2 YSYEKL. CDR3 length: 17 amino acids. Trimming at V came to 0 bases and at J to 2 bases, leaving 5 bases not matched to a gene. CDR3 loop: CASSQDRQGATTDTQYF. CDR3 nucleotide sequence: TGCGCCAGCAGCCAAGACCGACAGGGGGCCACCACAGATACGCAGTATTTT.

The rearrangement joins TRBV20-1 to TRBJ2-5; no definite D call. CDR3 length equals 13 residues. Per germline, CDR1 DFQATT and CDR2 SNEGSKA (reference sequence). V dropped 3 bases and J dropped 5 bases, with 13 bases sitting between them. As DNA, the CDR3 is TGCAGTGCTAGCCGGCCGACTCATGAGACCCAGTACTTC. Its protein is CSASRPTHETQYF.

This clonotype turned up a few times. This CDR3 reads CASSFFGSLNRNEQFF. CDR3 nucleotides: TGTGCCAGCAGTTTTTTTGGCTCCCTGAATAGAAATGAGCAGTTCTTC. The V call is TRBV12-3 or TRBV12-4, the J call TRBJ2-1; D not certain. The CDR3 spans 16 residues. The germline V and J ends were trimmed by 3 bases and 7 bases, with 19 bases remaining between them.